This section outlines one TCR beta chain sequence together with its context. Using immunoSEQ multiplex PCR, the repertoire was profiled, and TCRdb retains in-frame clones only, with some absent. The data hold around 110,000 clones, with almost 95% observed a single time. This specimen comes from a study of T cell responses to AZD1222 COVID-19 vaccine. There are 13 residues in the CDR3. V dropped 3 bases and J dropped 1 base, with 6 bases sitting between them. The clonotype comes from an adult in good health. The J gene is TRBJ1-1, the V gene TRBV12-3 or TRBV12-4; D gene ambiguous. Specimen: peripheral blood, collected on day 0 of AZD1222 vaccination. The CDR3 sequence is CASSFKTNTEAFF. Written as DNA, the CDR3 is TGTGCCAGCAGTTTTAAGACGAACACTGAAGCTTTCTTT.